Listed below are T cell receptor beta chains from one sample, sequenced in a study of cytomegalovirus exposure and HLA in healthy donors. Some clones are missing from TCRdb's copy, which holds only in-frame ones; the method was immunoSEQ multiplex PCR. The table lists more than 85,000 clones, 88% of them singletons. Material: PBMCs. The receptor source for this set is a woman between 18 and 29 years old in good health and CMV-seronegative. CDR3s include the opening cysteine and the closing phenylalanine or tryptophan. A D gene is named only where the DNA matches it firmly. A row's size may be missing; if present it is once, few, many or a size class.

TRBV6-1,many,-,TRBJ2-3,CASSQVPGGSDDTQYF,TGTGCCAGCAGTCAAGTTCCAGGGGGGAGTGACGATACGCAGTATTTT
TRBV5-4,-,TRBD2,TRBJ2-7,CASSLEGWTSPYEQYF,TGTGCCAGCAGCTTGGAAGGGTGGACTAGTCCCTACGAGCAGTACTTC
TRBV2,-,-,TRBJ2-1,CASTRLSGNNEQFF,TGTGCCAGCACCCGGTTGTCGGGGAACAATGAGCAGTTCTTC
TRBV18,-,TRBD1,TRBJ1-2,CASSLGQEASTNYGYTF,TGTGCCAGCTCACTGGGACAGGAAGCCTCTACTAACTATGGCTACACCTTC
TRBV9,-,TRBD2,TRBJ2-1,CASSSQTSGSPLKFF,TGTGCCAGCAGCTCCCAGACTAGCGGGAGCCCTTTGAAGTTCTTC
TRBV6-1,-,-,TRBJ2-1,CASSEQGGSYNEQFF,TGTGCCAGCAGTGAACAGGGAGGCTCCTACAATGAGCAGTTCTTC
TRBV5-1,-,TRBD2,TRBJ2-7,CASSSRTSQEEQYF,TGCGCCAGCAGCTCCCGGACTAGTCAAGAGGAGCAGTACTTC
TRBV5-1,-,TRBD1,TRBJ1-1,CASSSQGLTEAFF,TGCGCCAGCAGCTCACAGGGGTTAACTGAAGCTTTCTTT
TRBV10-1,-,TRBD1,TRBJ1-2,CASLGDRGPYGYTF,TGCGCCAGCCTAGGGGACAGGGGCCCATATGGCTACACCTTC
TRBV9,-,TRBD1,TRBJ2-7,CASSPQGTGFNEQYF,TGTGCCAGCAGCCCCCAGGGGACAGGGTTTAACGAGCAGTACTTC
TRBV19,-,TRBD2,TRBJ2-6,CASSWEGSGANVLTF,TGTGCCAGTAGTTGGGAGGGGTCTGGGGCCAACGTCCTGACTTTC
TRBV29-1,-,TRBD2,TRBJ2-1,CSVAHWGGNEQFF,TGCAGCGTTGCCCACTGGGGGGGGAATGAGCAGTTCTTC
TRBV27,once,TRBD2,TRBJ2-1,CASSFGGGGDWGQFF,TGTGCCAGCAGTTTTGGCGGGGGAGGGGATTGGGGGCAGTTCTTC
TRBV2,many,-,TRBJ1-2,CASSEGRGGLYQGF,TGTGCCAGCAGTGAAGGTCGAGGAGGCCTCTACCAAGGATTC
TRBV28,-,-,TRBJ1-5,CASSRTATAFSNQPQHF,TGTGCCAGCAGCCGCACCGCGACAGCTTTTAGCAATCAGCCCCAGCATTTT
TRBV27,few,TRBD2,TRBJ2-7,CASARGGISYEQYF,TGTGCCAGCGCCCGGGGGGGTATCTCCTACGAGCAGTACTTC
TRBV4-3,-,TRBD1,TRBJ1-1,CASSHSLGTGLGEAFF,TGCGCCAGCAGCCACTCCCTAGGGACAGGGTTAGGTGAAGCTTTCTTT
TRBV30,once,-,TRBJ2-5,CAWSVRGAWTQYF,TGTGCCTGGAGTGTACGGGGGGCCTGGACCCAGTACTTC
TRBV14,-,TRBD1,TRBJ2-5,CASSGQVLPTQYF,TGTGCCAGCAGCGGACAGGTACTCCCGACCCAGTACTTC
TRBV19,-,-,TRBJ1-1,CASRDGVNTEAFF,TGTGCCAGTAGGGACGGGGTGAACACTGAAGCTTTCTTT
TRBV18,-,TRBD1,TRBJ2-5,CASSSGTGDRGAQYF,TGTGCCAGCTCATCCGGGACAGGGGACCGAGGAGCCCAGTACTTC
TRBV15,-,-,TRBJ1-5,CATSTGRVVSNQPQHF,TGTGCCACCAGCACCGGCAGGGTCGTAAGCAATCAGCCCCAGCATTTT
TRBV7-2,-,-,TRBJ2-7,CASSLVAGIRTSQYF,TGTGCCAGCAGCTTAGTCGCGGGGATCCGTACGAGTCAGTACTTC
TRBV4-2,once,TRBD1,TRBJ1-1,CASSQDPDRGQNTEAFF,TGTGCCAGCAGCCAAGACCCGGACAGGGGTCAGAACACTGAAGCTTTCTTT
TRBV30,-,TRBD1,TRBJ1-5,CAWSRGADRGNQPQHF,TGTGCCTGGAGTCGGGGGGCCGACAGGGGGAATCAGCCCCAGCATTTT
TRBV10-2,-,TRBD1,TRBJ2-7,CASSGGTGPEQYF,TGCGCCAGCAGTGGGGGGACAGGGCCCGAGCAGTACTTC
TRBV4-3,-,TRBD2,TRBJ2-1,CASSQEVRASGSNEQFF,TGCGCCAGCAGCCAAGAAGTCAGGGCTAGCGGGAGCAATGAGCAGTTCTTC
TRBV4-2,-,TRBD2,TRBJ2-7,CASSQEWGLAGTNYEQYF,TGTGCCAGCAGCCAAGAGTGGGGACTAGCGGGGACAAACTACGAGCAGTACTTC
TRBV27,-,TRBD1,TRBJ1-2,CASSFLTGIDYGYTF,TGTGCCAGCAGTTTCCTGACAGGGATTGACTATGGCTACACCTTC
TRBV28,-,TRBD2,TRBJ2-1,CASNKREFHNEQFF,TGTGCCAGCAACAAGCGGGAGTTTCACAATGAGCAGTTCTTC
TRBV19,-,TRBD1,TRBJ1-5,CASSLWTGVSQPQHF,TGTGCCAGTAGTCTCTGGACAGGGGTGAGTCAGCCCCAGCATTTT
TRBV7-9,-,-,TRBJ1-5,CASSSGHHSNQPQHF,TGTGCCAGCAGCTCGGGACACCATAGCAATCAGCCCCAGCATTTT